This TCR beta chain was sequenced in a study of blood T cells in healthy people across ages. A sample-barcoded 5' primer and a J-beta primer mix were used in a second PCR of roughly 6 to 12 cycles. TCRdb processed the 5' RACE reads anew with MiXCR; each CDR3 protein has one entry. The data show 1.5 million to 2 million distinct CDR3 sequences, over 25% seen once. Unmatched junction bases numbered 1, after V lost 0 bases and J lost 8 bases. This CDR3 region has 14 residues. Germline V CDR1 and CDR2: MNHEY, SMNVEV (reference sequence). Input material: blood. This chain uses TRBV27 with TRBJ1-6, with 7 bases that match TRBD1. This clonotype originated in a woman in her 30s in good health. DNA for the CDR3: TGTGCCAGCAGTTTATCCAGGGGGGATTCACCCCTCCACTTT. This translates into CASSLSRGDSPLHF.